These 19 T cell receptor beta chains came from one sample sequenced in a study of cytotoxic CD8 clonotypes in ibrutinib-treated CLL. Measured with immunoSEQ multiplex PCR; TCRdb has only the in-frame clones, and not every one. Here the sample spans hundreds of thousands of clones, just under 80% being singletons. This specimen consisted of PBMCs, obtained after 12 months of ibrutinib treatment. These TCRs come from a human donor with chronic lymphocytic leukemia.

V is TRBV7-2 and J is TRBJ2-7; 8 bases fit TRBD2. Germline loops: CDR1 SGHTA, CDR2 FQGNSA. The trim removed 1 base at V and 4 bases at J, leaving 6 bases unmatched. This CDR3 comprises 15 residues. The CDR3 loop reads CASSLGGAGGYEQYF. In nucleotides, the CDR3 is TGTGCCAGCAGCTTAGGCGGCGCGGGGGGTTACGAGCAGTACTTC.

The chain links TRBV5-6 to TRBJ2-7, with 7 nucleotides matching TRBD1. Unmatched junction bases numbered 7, after V lost 2 bases and J lost 5 bases. There are 14 residues in the CDR3. CDR1 and CDR2 from the germline V gene are SGHDT and YYEEEE. The CDR3 coding sequence is TGTGCCAGCAGCTTAGGGGGCGACTTCGACGAGCAGTACTTC. Its protein product is CASSLGGDFDEQYF.

The chain has TRBV6-5 and TRBJ2-3, with unresolved D. CDR1 and CDR2 (germline): MNHEY, SVGAGI. Trimming removed 6 bases from V and 4 bases from J, with 8 bases in between. This CDR3 is 12 amino acids long. The DNA of the CDR3 is TGTGCCAGCAGCCCCCAGGCAGATACGCAGTATTTT. It encodes CASSPQADTQYF.

This clone was detected a few times. The chain recombines TRBV2 with TRBJ2-1; weak D call: TRBD2 (5 bases). With 4 bases removed from V and 10 bases from J, the gap between germline ends came to 14 bases. CDR1 SNHLY and CDR2 FYNNEI come from the germline V gene. The CDR3 is 13 amino acids. The CDR3, as DNA: TGTGCCAGCAGTGTTGGACTGACCGGGGAGCAGTTCTTC. Amino acids: CASSVGLTGEQFF.

The chain has TRBV6-1 and TRBJ1-5; D perhaps matches TRBD1 (5 bases). CDR1 and CDR2 (germline): MNHNS, SASEGT. V was clipped by 2 bases and J by 3 bases, with 11 bases between them. This CDR3 comprises 15 residues. This chain's CDR3 is CASSEISGSNQPQHF. Here the CDR3 DNA reads TGTGCCAGCAGTGAAATATCAGGGTCCAATCAGCCCCAGCATTTT.

The chain uses TRBV29-1 and TRBJ2-2; D call uncertain. The germline V and J ends were trimmed by 5 bases and 3 bases, with 1 base remaining between them. This CDR3 comprises 10 residues. CDR1 is SQVTM and CDR2 is ANQGSEA in the germline V gene. Here the CDR3 DNA reads TGCAGCGTTTACACCGGGGAGCTGTTTTTT. Translation: CSVYTGELFF.

CDR3 sequence (DNA): TGTGCCAGCAGCGTAGTTGAGGGTAGCACAGATACGCAGTATTTT. Its translation is CASSVVEGSTDTQYF. The chain has TRBV9 and TRBJ2-3; tentatively, D is TRBD2 (5 bases). V was trimmed by 0 bases and J by 0 bases, leaving 8 bases between them. The germline CDR1 and CDR2 sequences are SGDLS and YYNGEE. CDR3 length: 15 amino acids.

This chain joins TRBV5-4 and TRBJ2-7; D is possibly TRBD1 (6 bases). Trimming pared 2 bases from V and 9 bases from J, leaving 12 bases between. The CDR3 contains 12 residues. CDR1 is SGHNT and CDR2 is YYREEE in the germline V gene (reference sequence). The CDR3 protein is CASSFYREPQYF. DNA for the CDR3: TGTGCCAGCAGCTTTTACAGGGAACCGCAGTACTTC.

This clone was seen ten or more times. V and J are TRBV14 and TRBJ1-2; D gene uncertain. Germline lookup yields CDR1 SGHDN and CDR2 FVKESK. This CDR3 has 13 amino acids. Trimming removed 3 bases at V and 4 bases at J, with 9 bases between. The CDR3 reads CASSHQHSYGYTF. Written as DNA, the CDR3 is TGTGCCAGCAGCCACCAACATAGCTATGGCTACACCTTC. Based on the CDR3 plus reference TRBV14 and TRBJ1-2, the full variable domain is EAGVTQFPSHSVIEKGQTVTLRCDPISGHDNLYWYRRVMGKEIKFLLHFVKESKQDESGMPNNRFLAERTGGTYSTLKVQPAELEDSGVYFCASSHQHSYGYTFGSGTRLTVV.

The chain recombines TRBV5-1 with TRBJ2-2; D unresolved. The CDR3 runs 15 residues. Trimming took 6 bases from V and 1 from J, leaving 13 bases between them. Germline assignment: CDR1 SGHRS and CDR2 YFSETQ. Here the CDR3 DNA reads TGCGCCAGCATGGCACTTTCGGGGAACACCGGGGAGCTGTTTTTT. Its translation: CASMALSGNTGELFF. Full variable domain (rest looked up from reference TRBV5-1 and TRBJ2-2): KAGVTQTPRYLIKTRGQQVTLSCSPISGHRSVSWYQQTPGQGLQFLFEYFSETQRNKGNFPGRFSGRQFSNSRSEMNVSTLELGDSALYLCASMALSGNTGELFFGEGSRLTVL.

The chain combines TRBV4-1 with TRBJ2-7, with TRBD1 identical over 9 bases. CDR1 and CDR2 (germline): MGHRA, YSYEKL. V lost 3 bases to trimming and J lost 3 bases; unmatched junction nucleotides: 9. The CDR3 is made up of 16 amino acids. The CDR3 protein is CASSHPAGTGFYEQYF. CDR3 sequence (DNA): TGCGCCAGCAGCCACCCAGCCGGGACAGGGTTCTACGAGCAGTACTTC.

In this sample, this clone turned up once. The CDR3 loop reads CSGASDVWGYEQYF. Here the CDR3 DNA reads TGCAGCGGGGCCTCGGACGTCTGGGGATACGAGCAGTACTTC. The chain employs TRBV29-1 and TRBJ2-7; D remains unclear. Trimming took off 7 bases at V and 4 bases at J, with 20 bases between the two ends. Germline V lookup: CDR1 SQVTM, CDR2 ANQGSEA. This CDR3 contains 14 residues.

The chain uses TRBV7-6 and TRBJ1-1; no clear D gene. Germline assignment: CDR1 SGHVS and CDR2 FNYEAQ. The CDR3 spans 15 residues. With 1 base removed from V and 2 bases from J, the gap between germline ends came to 11 bases. The CDR3: CASSLDTRVNTEAFF. CDR3 DNA sequence: TGTGCCAGCAGCTTAGACACGAGGGTAAACACTGAAGCTTTCTTT.

The rearrangement uses TRBV11-1 and TRBJ1-1, with no clear D. The CDR3 has 12 residues. The germline V gene has CDR1 SGHAT and CDR2 FQDESV (reference sequence). V was clipped by 1 base and J by 4 bases, with 4 bases between them. CDR3 DNA sequence: TGTGCCAGCAGCTTAGGTTTCACTGAAGCTTTCTTT. This sequence encodes CASSLGFTEAFF.

The chain recombines TRBV11-2 with TRBJ1-3; D is unresolved. The CDR3 extends over 13 amino acids. Trimming shortened V by 5 bases and J by 2 bases, and 7 bases separated the two germline ends. Germline-derived CDR1 and CDR2 are SGHAT and FQNNGV. In DNA, the CDR3 is TGTGCCAGCAGCGGAATAACTGGAAACACCATATATTTT. It yields the protein CASSGITGNTIYF.

The chain uses TRBV5-1 and TRBJ2-2, with 8 bases fitting TRBD2. Germline V CDR1 and CDR2: SGHRS, YFSETQ. The CDR3 contains 17 residues. Trimming removed 0 bases from V and 5 bases from J; junction bases left unmatched: 9. The CDR3 nucleotides read TGCGCCAGCAGCTTGGGTGTTAGCGGGAAACATACCGGGGAGCTGTTTTTT. Its protein is CASSLGVSGKHTGELFF.

This chain links TRBV7-9 with TRBJ1-5; no firm D call. CDR3 length equals 15 residues. Germline V gene lookup returns CDR1 SEHNR and CDR2 FQNEAQ (reference sequence). V lost 1 base and J 2 bases, leaving 9 bases between the germline ends. CDR3 DNA sequence: TGTGCCAGCAGCTTAGGGAATTCGGGCAATCAGCCCCAGCATTTT. Translating gives CASSLGNSGNQPQHF.

The chain carries TRBV6-1 and TRBJ2-6, with D hard to call. Trimming pared 6 bases from V and 3 bases from J, leaving 12 bases between. Germline V CDR1 and CDR2: MNHNS, SASEGT. CDR3 length: 15 residues. CDR3 region: CASSSPGLGANVLTF. The CDR3, as DNA: TGTGCCAGCAGCAGTCCGGGCCTTGGGGCCAACGTCCTGACTTTC.

The V and J genes are TRBV19 and TRBJ1-5; D is unclear. CDR1 is LNHDA, CDR2 SQIVND, per germline (reference sequence). V was pared by 6 bases and J by 0 bases, with 9 bases between. The CDR3 totals 14 residues. Written as DNA, the CDR3 is TGTGCCAGTAGGGCAGTTTATAGCAATCAGCCCCAGCATTTT. Its translation is CASRAVYSNQPQHF. The variable domain in full, completed from reference TRBV19 and TRBJ1-5, reads DGGITQSPKYLFRKEGQNVTLSCEQNLNHDAMYWYRQDPGQGLRLIYYSQIVNDFQKGDIAEGYSVSREKKESFPLTVTSAQKNPTAFYLCASRAVYSNQPQHFGDGTRLSIL.